These 21 T cell receptor beta chains were sequenced from one sample in a study of OX40 agonist ivuxolimab in advanced cancers. This table comes from immunoSEQ multiplex PCR, and its TCRdb copy is limited to in-frame clones, with some not included. The sample has roughly 66,000 clones, around 86% seen once; the top ten hold 0.4% to 0.5%. The specimen was CD4+ or CD8+ T cells sorted from blood, collected in a trial of the OX40 agonist ivuxolimab. Receptors originate from an adult with an advanced solid tumor such as melanoma, head and neck, liver or kidney cancer.

V is TRBV6-1 and J is TRBJ1-2, with 9 bases identical to TRBD1. The V gene end was trimmed by 6 bases and the J gene end by 7 bases; junction bases not matched to a gene: 9. CDR1 MNHNS and CDR2 SASEGT come from the germline V gene. This CDR3 is 14 amino acids long. The CDR3 DNA is TGTGCCAGCAGCTCAACAGGGGGCGGAAGTGGCTACACCTTC. Protein sequence: CASSSTGGGSGYTF.

This chain links TRBV7-2 with TRBJ1-2; TRBD1 aligns across 7 bases. This CDR3 is built from 14 residues. The junction had 13 bases not matched to a gene; V was cut back by 7 bases and J by 8 bases. Germline CDR1 and CDR2: SGHTA and FQGNSA. CDR3 loop: CASNDRVPRGGYTF. CDR3 nucleotides: TGTGCCAGCAACGACAGGGTGCCCCGCGGCGGCTACACCTTC.

The V and J genes are TRBV27 and TRBJ1-4; D is perhaps TRBD1 (5 bases). The CDR3 is 14 amino acids. Germline V gene lookup returns CDR1 MNHEY and CDR2 SMNVEV (reference sequence). V was shortened by 5 bases and J by 8 bases, with 15 bases between the two germline ends. The CDR3 reads CASSNRLRGEKLFF. In nucleotides, the CDR3 is TGTGCCAGCAGTAATCGACTACGGGGGGAAAAACTGTTTTTT.

The chain uses TRBV11-2 and TRBJ2-5; D not certain. V was trimmed by 6 bases and J by 4 bases, leaving 12 bases between them. This CDR3 spans 13 amino acids. The V gene's germline CDR1 is SGHAT and CDR2 FQNNGV. The CDR3 region is CASSYNWGETQYF. CDR3 sequence (DNA): TGTGCCAGCAGTTACAATTGGGGAGAGACCCAGTACTTC.

The chain carries TRBV5-1 and TRBJ2-6; weak D call: TRBD1 (6 bases). This CDR3 comprises 16 residues. The germline V gene encodes CDR1 SGHRS and CDR2 YFSETQ. Deletions cut 4 bases from V and 0 bases from J, with 11 bases between. The CDR3 here is CASSGDRRSGANVLTF. DNA for the CDR3: TGCGCCAGCAGCGGCGACAGGCGCTCTGGGGCCAACGTCCTGACTTTC.

V usage is TRBV11-2 and J usage is TRBJ1-3; D not resolved. Trimming stripped 0 bases from V and 0 bases from J, with 6 bases between. CDR1 and CDR2 from the germline V gene are SGHAT and FQNNGV. This CDR3 has 15 residues. The CDR3 spells CASSLEGLSGNTIYF. In DNA, the CDR3 is TGTGCCAGCAGCTTAGAAGGCCTCTCTGGAAACACCATATATTTT.

The chain uses TRBV19 and TRBJ1-1; D gene ambiguous. V gave up 5 bases and J gave up 4 bases, with 11 bases separating them. This CDR3 is built from 13 residues. CDR1 is LNHDA, CDR2 SQIVND, per germline (reference sequence). The DNA of the CDR3 is TGTGCCAGTAGTGGTCGAGGTCGCACTGAAGCTTTCTTT. Protein product: CASSGRGRTEAFF.

The V and J genes are TRBV6-6 and TRBJ1-1; no clear D. This CDR3 has 13 amino acids. The V and J ends lost 5 bases and 0 bases respectively, with 7 bases between them. Germline loops: CDR1 MNHNY, CDR2 SVGAGI (reference sequence). CDR3 region: CASSLQVNTEAFF. CDR3 in DNA: TGTGCCAGCAGTCTCCAGGTGAACACTGAAGCTTTCTTT.

The chain joins TRBV11-2 to TRBJ2-2; D gene ambiguous. Looked up from germline, CDR1 is SGHAT and CDR2 is FQNNGV. Trimming cost V 10 bases and J 4 bases, with 19 bases left between them. The CDR3 is made up of 15 amino acids. The CDR3 DNA is TGTGCCACCCAGCTTGGCGGAGTGGGCACCGGGGAGCTGTTTTTT. Protein sequence: CATQLGGVGTGELFF.

The chain is built from TRBV28 and TRBJ1-5; tentative D call: TRBD1 (6 bases). The germline V gene has CDR1 MDHEN and CDR2 SYDVKM. The CDR3 runs 14 residues. With 6 bases removed from V and 4 bases from J, the gap between germline ends came to 13 bases. The CDR3 is CASRSGTLNQPQHF. The CDR3 DNA reads TGTGCCAGCAGGTCCGGGACACTGAATCAGCCCCAGCATTTT. The full variable domain, with the rest looked up from reference TRBV28 and TRBJ1-5, is DVKVTQSSRYLVKRTGEKVFLECVQDMDHENMFWYRQDPGLGLRLIYFSYDVKMKEKGDIPEGYSVSREKKERFSLILESASTNQTSMYLCASRSGTLNQPQHFGDGTRLSIL.

The chain links TRBV6-1 to TRBJ1-5; no firm D call. CDR1 MNHNS and CDR2 SASEGT come from the germline V gene. The CDR3 loop spans 15 amino acids. V lost 4 bases and J lost 3, with 13 bases in between. This CDR3 is CASSVGQVDNQPQHF. The CDR3 nucleotides read TGTGCCAGCAGTGTAGGGCAGGTTGACAATCAGCCCCAGCATTTT.

This chain links TRBV2 with TRBJ2-7; 8 bases line up with TRBD1. V was pared by 4 bases and J by 7 bases, with 6 bases of the junction left unmatched. This CDR3 spans 13 amino acids. The germline gives CDR1 SNHLY, CDR2 FYNNEI. Here the CDR3 reads CASSVFRQGEQYF. CDR3 nucleotide sequence: TGTGCCAGCAGTGTTTTTAGACAGGGGGAGCAGTACTTC.

J is TRBJ1-2 and V is TRBV2; D not certain. The CDR3 sequence is 13 residues long. In germline, CDR1 is SNHLY, CDR2 FYNNEI. Trimming shortened V by 3 bases and J by 4 bases, and 9 bases separated the two germline ends. The DNA for the CDR3 is TGTGCCAGCAGTGAGGGATCCGGCTATGGCTACACCTTC. It is translated as CASSEGSGYGYTF.

This clone has more than one count but fewer than ten. DNA of the CDR3: TGTGCCAGCAGTGACAGGGGACGCGGAGAGCAGTACGTC. This sequence encodes CASSDRGRGEQYV. The chain combines TRBV6-1 with TRBJ2-7, with D possibly TRBD1 on 6 matching bases. Germline CDR1 is MNHNS and CDR2 is SASEGT. This CDR3 region has 13 residues. Trimming shortened V by 3 bases and J by 7 bases, and 13 bases separated the two germline ends.

V gene TRBV30 combines with J gene TRBJ1-3; perhaps TRBD1 as D (5 bases). The CDR3 has 15 residues. CDR1 and CDR2 (germline): GTSNPN, SVGIG (reference sequence). Trimming left V 0 bases short and J 4 bases short, with 13 bases between. The CDR3 is CAWSVKSGQGNTIYF. The CDR3 nucleotides read TGTGCCTGGAGTGTAAAGTCAGGGCAAGGAAACACCATATATTTT.

This clone was seen at least ten times. The gene calls are TRBV27 and TRBJ1-2; D not certain. The CDR3 extends over 14 amino acids. The V end lost 1 base, the J end lost 3 bases, and 9 bases lay between the germline ends. CDR1 and CDR2 (germline): MNHEY, SMNVEV (reference sequence). The CDR3 coding sequence is TGTGCCAGCAGTTTATTCCCTGACTACTATGGCTACACCTTC. This encodes CASSLFPDYYGYTF.

The gene calls are TRBV11-2 and TRBJ2-5; D uncertain. Per the germline V gene, CDR1 is SGHAT and CDR2 is FQNNGV. This CDR3 region has 13 residues. Trimming left V 3 bases short and J 2 bases short, with 7 bases between. CDR3 protein: CASSFGRQETQYF. DNA of the CDR3: TGTGCCAGCAGCTTTGGGCGACAAGAGACCCAGTACTTC.

This rearrangement joins TRBV21-1 to TRBJ2-5; TRBD2 is taken as the D call from the table, unchecked against the DNA. TRBV21-1 is recorded as a pseudogene. The CDR3 contains 15 residues. The CDR3 DNA is TGTGCCAGCAGCAAATGGGATAGTCGGGGAGAGACCCAGTACTTC. Amino acids: CASSKWDSRGETQYF.

V is TRBV11-3 and J is TRBJ1-1, with TRBD1 identical over 7 bases. CDR1 and CDR2 (germline): SGHNT, YENEEA. This CDR3 region has 13 residues. Trimming took 9 bases from V and 4 from J; bases not matched to a gene: 8. The CDR3 protein is CASHHAGGTEAFF. CDR3 DNA sequence: TGTGCCAGTCACCACGCAGGGGGCACTGAAGCTTTCTTT. The whole variable domain, remainder taken from reference TRBV11-3 and TRBJ1-1, is EAGVVQSPRYKIIEKKQPVAFWCNPISGHNTLYWYLQNLGQGPELLIRYENEEAVDDSQLPKDRFSAERLKGVDSTLKIQPAELGDSAVYLCASHHAGGTEAFFGQGTRLTVV.

The rearrangement uses TRBV7-3 and TRBJ2-6, with 7 bases aligning to TRBD2. Germline values: CDR1 SGHTA, CDR2 FQGTGA. The V segment lost 1 base and the J segment 0 bases; nucleotides outside the gene matches: 0. This CDR3 spans 16 amino acids. CDR3 sequence reads: CASSLSGSSGANVLTF. CDR3 coding DNA: TGTGCCAGCAGCTTAAGCGGGAGCTCTGGGGCCAACGTCCTGACTTTC.

The chain employs TRBV25-1 and TRBJ1-1; 10 positions match TRBD1. CDR3 length: 13 amino acids. CDR1 MGHDK and CDR2 SYGVNS come from the germline V gene. Losses at the gene ends were 6 bases for V and 7 bases for J; bases not matched to a gene: 5. CDR3 nucleotide sequence: TGTGCCAGCAGGAATCGGACAGGGGGTGAAGCTTTCTTT. Its protein is CASRNRTGGEAFF. The full variable domain, with the rest looked up from reference TRBV25-1 and TRBJ1-1, is EADIYQTPRYLVIGTGKKITLECSQTMGHDKMYWYQQDPGMELHLIHYSYGVNSTEKGDLSSESTVSRIRTEHFPLTLESARPSHTSQYLCASRNRTGGEAFFGQGTRLTVV.